The T cell receptor beta chain under discussion was sequenced for a study of T cells in Graves' hyperthyroidism and ophthalmopathy. TCR beta CDR3 sequences were amplified from RNA transcripts. In the first-round RT-PCR of the TCR CDR3, the HTBI primer set was used. TCRdb ran MiXCR on the multiplex PCR reads and lists one entry per CDR3 protein. The sample has roughly 280,000 distinct CDR3 sequences, around 15% seen once. Per germline, CDR1 DFQATT and CDR2 SNEGSKA (reference sequence). This CDR3 is 17 amino acids long. The V end was cut by 3 bases, the J end by 3 bases, with 20 bases between. Ophthalmopathy cases scored 3 or more on the Clinical Activity Score and 4 or more on NOSPECS grade, with duration below 3 months. On the basis of clinical symptoms, serum thyroxine and TRAb, thyroid ultrasound and orbital computed tomography, diagnoses were made. This clonotype was seen a few times.

V is TRBV20-1 and J is TRBJ1-4; D is perhaps TRBD1 (6 bases). Sequencing input: blood. The receptor was derived from a woman aged 55-69 years with Graves' ophthalmopathy. This CDR3 is CSARDLLQGMANEKLFF. CDR3 DNA sequence: TGCAGTGCTAGGGATCTGCTCCAGGGGATGGCTAATGAAAAACTGTTTTTT.